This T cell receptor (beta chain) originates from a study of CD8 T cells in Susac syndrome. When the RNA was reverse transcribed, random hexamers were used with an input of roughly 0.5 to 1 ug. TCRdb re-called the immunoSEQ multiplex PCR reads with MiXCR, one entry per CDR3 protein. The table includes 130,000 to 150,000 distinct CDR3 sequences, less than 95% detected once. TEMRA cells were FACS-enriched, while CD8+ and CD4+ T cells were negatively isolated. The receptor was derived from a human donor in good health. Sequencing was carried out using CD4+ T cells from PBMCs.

CDR3 nucleotide sequence: TGTGCCTGGAGTGTACCTGCTAGCGGGAGTGGCCGTTCGGGAAATGAGCAGTTCTTC. Amino acid sequence: CAWSVPASGSGRSGNEQFF. V is TRBV30 and J is TRBJ2-1; 10 bases agree with TRBD2. J lost 7 bases, V lost 0 bases, and 18 bases had no gene match. The germline V gene encodes CDR1 GTSNPN and CDR2 SVGIG (reference sequence). The CDR3 spans 19 residues.